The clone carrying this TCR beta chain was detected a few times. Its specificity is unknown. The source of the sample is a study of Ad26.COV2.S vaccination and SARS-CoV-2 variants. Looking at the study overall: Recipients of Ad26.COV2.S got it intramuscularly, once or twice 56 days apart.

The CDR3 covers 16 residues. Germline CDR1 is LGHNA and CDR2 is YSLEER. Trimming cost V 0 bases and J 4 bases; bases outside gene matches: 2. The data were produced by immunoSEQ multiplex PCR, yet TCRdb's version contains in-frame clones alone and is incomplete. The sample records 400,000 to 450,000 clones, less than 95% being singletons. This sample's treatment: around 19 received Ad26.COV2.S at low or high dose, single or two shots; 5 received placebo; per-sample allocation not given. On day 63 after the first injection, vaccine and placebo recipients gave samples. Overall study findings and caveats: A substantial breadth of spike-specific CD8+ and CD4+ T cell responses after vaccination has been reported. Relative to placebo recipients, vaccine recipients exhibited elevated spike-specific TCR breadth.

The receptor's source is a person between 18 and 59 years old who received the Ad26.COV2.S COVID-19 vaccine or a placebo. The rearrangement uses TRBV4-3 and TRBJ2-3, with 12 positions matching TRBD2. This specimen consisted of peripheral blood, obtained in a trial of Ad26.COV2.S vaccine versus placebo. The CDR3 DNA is TGCGCCAGCAGCCAAGATCTAGCGGGAGGGCCAGATACGCAGTATTTT. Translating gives CASSQDLAGGPDTQYF.